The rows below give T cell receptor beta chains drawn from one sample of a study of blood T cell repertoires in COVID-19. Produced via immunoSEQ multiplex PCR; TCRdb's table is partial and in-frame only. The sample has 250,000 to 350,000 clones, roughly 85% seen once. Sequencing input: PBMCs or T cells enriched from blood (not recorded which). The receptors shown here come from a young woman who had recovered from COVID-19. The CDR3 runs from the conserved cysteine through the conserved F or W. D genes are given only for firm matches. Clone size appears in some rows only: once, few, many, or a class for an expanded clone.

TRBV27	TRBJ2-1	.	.	TGTGCCAGCAGTTCCGAAGACAGGTTCTACAATGAGCAGTTCTTC	CASSSEDRFYNEQFF
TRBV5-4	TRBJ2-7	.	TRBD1	TGTGCCAGCAGCAATCGGCTCGGGACAGGCCACGAGCAGTACTTC	CASSNRLGTGHEQYF
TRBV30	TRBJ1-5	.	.	TGTGCCTGGAGTTTGGGTCCCGGCGGAGGTCAGCCCCAGCATTTT	CAWSLGPGGGQPQHF
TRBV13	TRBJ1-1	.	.	TGCGCCAGCACTGGGGGGGGGCTCGAGAGCATGAACACTGAAGCTTTCTTT	CASTGGGLESMNTEAFF
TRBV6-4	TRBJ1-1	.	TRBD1	TGTGCCAGCAAGGCGGGACAGGGGGCAAACACTGAAGCTTTCTTT	CASKAGQGANTEAFF
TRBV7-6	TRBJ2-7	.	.	TGTGCCAGCAGCCCGGACAATCGCTACGAGCAGTACTTC	CASSPDNRYEQYF
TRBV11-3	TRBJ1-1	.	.	TGTGCCAGCAGCTTAGGTCTGCCGGGGGGCCTTAACACTGAAGCTTTCTTT	CASSLGLPGGLNTEAFF
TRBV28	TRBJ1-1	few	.	TGTGCCAGCAGCCGTAACCCCGGTGGTAACACTGAAGCTTTCTTT	CASSRNPGGNTEAFF
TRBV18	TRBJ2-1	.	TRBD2	TGTGCCAGCTCACCACCCCGACGGCGACTAGCGGGGTTAAATGAGCAGTTCTTC	CASSPPRRRLAGLNEQFF
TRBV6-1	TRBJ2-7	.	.	TGTGCCAGCAGTGAACGTACACCCCCCTCCGAGCAGTACTTC	CASSERTPPSEQYF
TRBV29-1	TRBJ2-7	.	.	TGCAGCGTTGGGAGGAGGGGGCGCTTAGTACCCTACGAGCAGTACTTC	CSVGRRGRLVPYEQYF
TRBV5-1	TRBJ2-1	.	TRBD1	TGCGCCAGCAGCCCGGACAGGGGAAGGCGGGTGGAGCAGTTCTTC	CASSPDRGRRVEQFF
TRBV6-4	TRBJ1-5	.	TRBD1	TGTGCCAGCAGTGATCCGGGACAGGGACATCAGCCCCAGCATTTT	CASSDPGQGHQPQHF
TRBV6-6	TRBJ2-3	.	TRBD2	TGTGCCAGCAGTTCTATAGCGGGAGAGAGGGCAGATACGCAGTATTTT	CASSSIAGERADTQYF
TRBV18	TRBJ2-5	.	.	TGTGCCAGCTCGGCCGGACAGCAAGAGACCCAGTACTTC	CASSAGQQETQYF
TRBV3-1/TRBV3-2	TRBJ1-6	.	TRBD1	TGTGCCAGCAGCCAGAGACAGGGGAATTCACCCCTCCACTTT	CASSQRQGNSPLHF
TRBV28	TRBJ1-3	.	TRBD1	TGTGCCAGCAGTTTCGGGACAGAGGGAAACACCATATATTTT	CASSFGTEGNTIYF
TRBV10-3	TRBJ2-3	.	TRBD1	TGTGCCATCGGGGACAGAAGCACAGATACGCAGTATTTT	CAIGDRSTDTQYF
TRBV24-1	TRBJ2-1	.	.	TGTGCCACCAGTGAAACAACAGGGTCCACCTACAATGAGCAGTTCTTC	CATSETTGSTYNEQFF
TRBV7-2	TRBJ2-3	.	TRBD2	TGTGCCAGCAGTTTGGCGGGGGGGATCGCAGATACGCAGTATTTT	CASSLAGGIADTQYF
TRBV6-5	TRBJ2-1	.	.	TGTGCCAGCAGTTACGGGGCGGGGGCTTATGAGCAGTTCTTC	CASSYGAGAYEQFF
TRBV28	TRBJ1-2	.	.	TGTGCCAGCAGTTCCCCAGGGAGGGAGAACTATGGCTACACCTTC	CASSSPGRENYGYTF
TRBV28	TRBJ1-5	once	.	TGTGCCAGCAGTTCTAGGGGTCAGCCCCAGCATTTT	CASSSRGQPQHF
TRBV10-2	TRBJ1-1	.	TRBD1	TGCGCCAGCACCATCAGGGGGGTCACTGAAGCTTTCTTT	CASTIRGVTEAFF
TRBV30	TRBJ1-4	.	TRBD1	TGTGCCTGGAGTGTAGACAGGGACCTTGCAACTAATGAAAAACTGTTTTTT	CAWSVDRDLATNEKLFF
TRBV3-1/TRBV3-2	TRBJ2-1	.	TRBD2	TGTGCCAGCCGGGCGGCTAGCGGCAACAATGAGCAGTTCTTC	CASRAASGNNEQFF
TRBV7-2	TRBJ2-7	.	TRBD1	TGTGCCAGCAGCTTAATGGACAGGGTCTACGAGCAGTACTTC	CASSLMDRVYEQYF
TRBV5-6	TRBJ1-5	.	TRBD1	TGTGCCAGCAGCTTATCCGGGACAGTCCTTAATCAGCCCCAGCATTTT	CASSLSGTVLNQPQHF
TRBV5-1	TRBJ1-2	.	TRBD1	TGCGCCAGCAGCCCTCGGGCGGGAACAGGGGTGTATGGCTACACCTTC	CASSPRAGTGVYGYTF
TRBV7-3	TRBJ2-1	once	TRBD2	TGTGCCAGCAGCTTACCTACTCGGACTAGTTGGAATGAGCAGTTCTTC	CASSLPTRTSWNEQFF
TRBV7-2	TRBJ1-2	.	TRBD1	TGTGCCAGCAGCTTACACGGACAGGGTAATGGCTACACCTTC	CASSLHGQGNGYTF
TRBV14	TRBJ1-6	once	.	TGTGCCAGCAGCCAAGAATCAGGGTGGCGGAGCTCCTATAATTCACCCCTCCACTTT	CASSQESGWRSSYNSPLHF
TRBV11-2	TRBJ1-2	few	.	TGTGCCAGCAGCTTAGATCCAGGGGTTTCGGGCTACACCTTC	CASSLDPGVSGYTF
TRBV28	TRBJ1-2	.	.	TGTGCCAGCAGTTTTGGGAGTTATTATTTTGGACCTCCGCATCTAGCGGACTATGGCTACACCTTC	CASSFGSYYFGPPHLADYGYTF
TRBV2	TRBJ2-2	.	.	TGTGCCAGCACCCAGGGAACCGGGGAGCTGTTTTTT	CASTQGTGELFF
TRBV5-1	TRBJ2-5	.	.	TGCGCCAGCAGCTTGGGAGCAGGGGAGGAGACCCAGTACTTC	CASSLGAGEETQYF
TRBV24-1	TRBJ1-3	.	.	TGTGCCACCAGTGACCATTCTGGAAACACCATATATTTT	CATSDHSGNTIYF
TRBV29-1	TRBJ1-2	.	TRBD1	TGCAGCGTTGAATGGGTTCGGGGACAGGAGTATAACTATGGCTACACCTTC	CSVEWVRGQEYNYGYTF
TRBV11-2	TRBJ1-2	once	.	TGTGCCAGCAGCTTAGACCCCTCAGGGTATCATGGCTACACCTTC	CASSLDPSGYHGYTF
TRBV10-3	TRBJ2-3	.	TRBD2	TGTGCCATCAGTGAGGGGACTAGCGGGGGGGCCGATACGCAGTATTTT	CAISEGTSGGADTQYF
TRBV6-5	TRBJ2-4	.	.	TGTGCCAGCAGTACGGGTTCCATGAACATTCAGTACTTC	CASSTGSMNIQYF
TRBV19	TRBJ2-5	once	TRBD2	TGTGCCAGTAGTATAACCCCGTCGGGGGGGACCCAGTACTTC	CASSITPSGGTQYF
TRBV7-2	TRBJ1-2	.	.	TGTGCCAGCAGCCCGGTCGGATCAGGCGGCTACACCTTC	CASSPVGSGGYTF
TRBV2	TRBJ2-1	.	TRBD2	TGTGCCAGCAGTGATGTGACTAGCGGGTACAATGAGCAGTTCTTC	CASSDVTSGYNEQFF
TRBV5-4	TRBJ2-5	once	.	TGTGCCAGCAGCTTCGCGATAGAAGAGACCCAGTACTTC	CASSFAIEETQYF
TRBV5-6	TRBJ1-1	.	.	TGTGCCAGCAGCTTATCGCTGACAGGTACTGAAGCTTTCTTT	CASSLSLTGTEAFF
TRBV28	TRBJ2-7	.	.	TGTGCCAGCAGTTCCCAGGGGGAGCAGTACTTC	CASSSQGEQYF
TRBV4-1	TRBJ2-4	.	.	TGCGCCAGCAGCCACCCGGGGGTGGGCGGGAACATTCAGTACTTC	CASSHPGVGGNIQYF